A selection of T cell receptor beta chains follows, all from one sample in a study of CD8+ T cells in alopecia areata. Only in-frame clones appear in the TCRdb table, and some are missing; sequencing was by immunoSEQ multiplex PCR. The table has 130,000 to 150,000 clones, about four fifths seen once. Material: CD8+ T cells sorted from blood, obtained at week 4, from a patient treated with tofacitinib. The receptors originated from a human donor with alopecia areata. CDR3s leave out the opening cysteine and the closing phenylalanine or tryptophan.

len: 13
v_gene: TRBV4-1
j_gene: TRBJ2-7
CDR3aa: ASSQWDSPRGEQY

len: 10
v_gene: TRBV11-2
j_gene: TRBJ2-7
CDR3aa: ASSLDSYEQY

len: 13
v_gene: TRBV4-1
j_gene: TRBJ2-3
CDR3aa: ASSQFGGGPDTQY

len: 11
v_gene: TRBV7-9
j_gene: TRBJ2-5
CDR3aa: ASRLGGSETQY

len: 13
v_gene: TRBV7-6
j_gene: TRBJ1-1
CDR3aa: ASSLDLGTNYEAF

len: 10
v_gene: TRBV29-1
j_gene: TRBJ2-1
CDR3aa: SVDLSYNEQF

len: 11
v_gene: TRBV6-5
j_gene: TRBJ2-7
CDR3aa: ASWEGRGVEQY

len: 11
v_gene: TRBV5-4
j_gene: TRBJ1-1
CDR3aa: ASSLSGVAEAF

len: 14
v_gene: TRBV7-8
j_gene: TRBJ1-1
CDR3aa: ASILTGSRGNTEAF

len: 14
v_gene: TRBV6-5
j_gene: TRBJ2-2
CDR3aa: ASSYLVDRVSGELF

len: 14
v_gene: TRBV7-2
j_gene: TRBJ2-1
CDR3aa: ASSLAGTGFYNEQF

len: 14
v_gene: TRBV14
j_gene: TRBJ1-5
CDR3aa: ASSPYGQGANQPQH

len: 14
v_gene: TRBV4-3
j_gene: TRBJ2-7
CDR3aa: ASSHSGTGESYEQY

len: 15
v_gene: TRBV15
j_gene: TRBJ2-3
CDR3aa: ATSRDLIAGVTDTQY

len: 14
v_gene: TRBV15
j_gene: TRBJ2-1
CDR3aa: ATSRETGGLYNEQF

len: 11
v_gene: TRBV27
j_gene: TRBJ2-1
CDR3aa: ASSLQGNHEQF

len: 15
v_gene: TRBV10-3
j_gene: TRBJ2-2
CDR3aa: AISDRSRQGATGELF

len: 12
v_gene: TRBV5-1
j_gene: TRBJ2-1
CDR3aa: ASSNGQENNEQF